These 23 T cell receptor beta chains share one sample of origin, sequenced in a study of T cell repertoires in ileal Crohn's disease. The data were produced by immunoSEQ multiplex PCR, yet TCRdb's version contains in-frame clones alone and is incomplete. The data contain over 15,000 clones, roughly 72% of them seen just once; the ten biggest clones take up around 3.9%. As to time point: neoterminal ileum biopsy at postoperative endoscopy, about 6 months after surgery. Sequencing was done on a sample of ileal tissue. These TCRs come from an adult with Crohn's disease.

The chain recombines TRBV6-6 with TRBJ2-3; D is possibly TRBD2 (6 bases). The germline V gene has CDR1 MNHNY and CDR2 SVGAGI (reference sequence). V gave up 6 bases and J gave up 4 bases, with 8 bases separating them. The CDR3 spans 12 residues. The CDR3 DNA is TGTGCCAGCAGGAGCGGGTCAGATACGCAGTATTTT. The encoded protein is CASRSGSDTQYF.

CDR3 in DNA: TGTGCCATCAGTGGGGGGACTAGCGGGGGCGGGAATGAGCAGTTCTTC. It is translated as CAISGGTSGGGNEQFF. This chain connects TRBV10-3 to TRBJ2-1; 14 positions agree with TRBD2. The trim removed 4 bases at V and 7 bases at J, leaving 6 bases unmatched. The CDR3 loop spans 16 amino acids. Germline CDR1 is ENHRY and CDR2 is SYGVKD.

This chain joins TRBV4-1 and TRBJ2-1; 10 nucleotides align to TRBD2. CDR3 size: 14 residues. Germline lookup yields CDR1 MGHRA and CDR2 YSYEKL. Germline trimming cut 8 bases from V and 5 bases from J; bases unmatched to any gene: 6. The CDR3 region has the DNA TGCGCCAGCCGCCTAGCGGGAGACCACAATGAGCAGTTCTTC. This gives the protein CASRLAGDHNEQFF.

This clone is a singleton in its sample. The genes are TRBV9 and TRBJ1-1; D is possibly TRBD1 (6 bases). The germline V gene encodes CDR1 SGDLS and CDR2 YYNGEE. V was trimmed by 0 bases and J by 5 bases, leaving 8 bases between them. The CDR3 totals 13 residues. The CDR3 here is CASSVEGGTEAFF. The CDR3 bases are TGTGCCAGCAGCGTAGAGGGGGGGACTGAAGCTTTCTTT.

V is TRBV6-5 and J is TRBJ2-2; no clear D. Per the germline V gene, CDR1 is MNHEY and CDR2 is SVGAGI. Trimming removed 0 bases at V and 5 bases at J, with 7 bases between. The CDR3 sequence is 14 residues long. As DNA, the CDR3 is TGTGCCAGCAGTTACTCCTGGAGAACCGGGGAGCTGTTTTTT. The encoded protein is CASSYSWRTGELFF.

V and J are TRBV7-9 and TRBJ2-6, with 9 bases matching TRBD1. The CDR3 contains 18 residues. Losses at the gene ends were 5 bases for V and 0 bases for J; bases not matched to a gene: 8. Germline V gene sequence: CDR1 SEHNR, CDR2 FQNEAQ (reference sequence). The CDR3: CASSHVTGGNSGANVLTF. DNA of the CDR3: TGTGCCAGCAGCCACGTGACAGGGGGGAACTCTGGGGCCAACGTCCTGACTTTC. Complete variable domain (other parts from reference TRBV7-9 and TRBJ2-6): DTGVSQNPRHKITKRGQNVTFRCDPISEHNRLYWYRQTLGQGPEFLTYFQNEAQLEKSRLLSDRFSAERPKGSFSTLEIQRTEQGDSAMYLCASSHVTGGNSGANVLTFGAGSRLTVL.

The J gene is TRBJ1-5, the V gene TRBV4-3, with D perhaps matching TRBD1 (5 bases). V lost 0 bases to trimming and J lost 5 bases, with 8 bases between them. This CDR3 spans 14 amino acids. The V gene's germline CDR1 is LGHNA and CDR2 YSLEER. The CDR3 nucleotides are TGCGCCAGCAGCCAAGAGGGGGGGGATCAGCCCCAGCATTTT. Its translation: CASSQEGGDQPQHF.

This sequence joins TRBV7-9 and TRBJ1-5; unclear D gene. V dropped 3 bases and J dropped 10 bases, with 13 bases sitting between them. Germline V gene sequence: CDR1 SEHNR, CDR2 FQNEAQ (reference sequence). The CDR3 is 13 amino acids. Here the CDR3 DNA reads TGTGCCAGCAGCTTCGGCCCGGGGTTCCCCCAGCATTTT. It is translated as CASSFGPGFPQHF.

This clone was picked up a small number of times. The chain links TRBV2 to TRBJ2-5; the D gene is possibly TRBD2 (5 bases). Germline CDR1 and CDR2: SNHLY and FYNNEI. Deletions cut 8 bases from V and 2 bases from J, with 12 bases between. The length of the CDR3 is 13 residues. This CDR3 is CASGVSGQETQYF. The DNA of the CDR3 is TGTGCCAGCGGCGTGAGCGGACAAGAGACCCAGTACTTC.

The chain carries TRBV6-5 and TRBJ1-2; 9 nucleotides agree with TRBD1. Germline V gene data show CDR1 as MNHEY and CDR2 as SVGAGI. The CDR3 sequence is 15 residues long. After removal of 8 bases from V and 0 bases from J, the junction contained 7 bases not matched to a gene. The CDR3 here is CASAGQGNPNYGYTF. In DNA, the CDR3 is TGTGCCAGCGCCGGACAGGGGAATCCTAACTATGGCTACACCTTC.

This sequence joins TRBV6-1 and TRBJ2-6; D is ambiguous. The germline V gene encodes CDR1 MNHNS and CDR2 SASEGT. V lost 6 bases, J lost 0 bases, and 3 bases lay in between. The CDR3 loop spans 13 amino acids. The CDR3 nucleotides are TGTGCCAGCAGCATCTCTGGGGCCAACGTCCTGACTTTC. It encodes CASSISGANVLTF.

The V and J genes are TRBV28 and TRBJ2-5, with 7 bases lining up with TRBD1. The length of the CDR3 is 16 residues. V was pared by 0 bases and J by 2 bases, with 6 bases of the junction left unmatched. CDR1 and CDR2 (germline): MDHEN, SYDVKM. The CDR3 protein is CASSLWTGIRQETQYF. The CDR3 DNA reads as TGTGCCAGCAGTTTATGGACAGGGATACGGCAAGAGACCCAGTACTTC.

V is TRBV29-1 and J is TRBJ2-7, with a possible D match to TRBD1 (6 bases). Germline CDR1 SQVTM, CDR2 ANQGSEA. V was shortened by 5 bases and J by 0 bases, with 14 bases between the two germline ends. This CDR3 has 14 amino acids. CDR3 in DNA: TGCAGCGTTACTCAAACAGGGTCCTCCTACGAGCAGTACTTC. Its protein product is CSVTQTGSSYEQYF.

V usage is TRBV5-1 and J usage is TRBJ1-4; D unclear. CDR3 length equals 15 residues. CDR1 and CDR2 (germline): SGHRS, YFSETQ. The V end lost 4 bases, the J end lost 7 bases, and 17 bases lay between the germline ends. This CDR3 is CASSAQTNEGEKLFF. CDR3 nucleotide sequence: TGCGCCAGCAGCGCCCAGACCAACGAGGGTGAAAAACTGTTTTTT.

The chain recombines TRBV29-1 with TRBJ1-1, with 7 bases identical to TRBD1. This CDR3 contains 14 residues. V lost 7 bases, J lost 3 bases, and 11 bases stayed unmatched. The germline CDR1 and CDR2 sequences are SQVTM and ANQGSEA. DNA for the CDR3: TGCAGCGCCAACAGACAGGGACAGTACACTGAAGCTTTCTTT. Amino acid sequence: CSANRQGQYTEAFF.

The chain combines TRBV18 with TRBJ1-2; D is unclear. The V gene lost 4 bases and the J gene lost 0 bases, with 12 bases spanning the gap. The CDR3 totals 15 residues. CDR1 and CDR2 from the germline V gene are KGHSH and LQKENI. The CDR3 reads CASSRRSESNYGYTF. The CDR3 region has the DNA TGTGCCAGCTCACGGAGGTCAGAGTCTAACTATGGCTACACCTTC. Full variable domain (rest looked up from reference TRBV18 and TRBJ1-2): NAGVMQNPRHLVRRRGQEARLRCSPMKGHSHVYWYRQLPEEGLKFMVYLQKENIIDESGMPKERFSAEFPKEGPSILRIQQVVRGDSAAYFCASSRRSESNYGYTFGSGTRLTVV.

The rearrangement joins TRBV7-8 to TRBJ1-2, with a weak D call TRBD1 (5 bases). The CDR3 has 15 amino acids. In germline, CDR1 is SGHVS, CDR2 FQNEAQ. Trimming took 4 bases from V and 8 from J, leaving 20 bases between them. Here the CDR3 reads CASSSTGTGTWGYTF. CDR3 nucleotide sequence: TGTGCCAGCAGCTCTACCGGGACGGGGACTTGGGGCTACACCTTC.

V usage is TRBV11-2 and J usage is TRBJ2-7; 8 nucleotides align to TRBD1. The CDR3 length is 17 residues. With 0 bases clipped from V and 0 bases from J, the junction kept 7 bases outside the gene matches. CDR1 SGHAT and CDR2 FQNNGV come from the germline V gene. CDR3 in amino acids: CASSLDRGPYSSYEQYF. The DNA of the CDR3 is TGTGCCAGCAGCTTAGACAGGGGGCCCTACAGCTCCTACGAGCAGTACTTC. Based on the CDR3 plus reference TRBV11-2 and TRBJ2-7, the full variable domain is EAGVAQSPRYKIIEKRQSVAFWCNPISGHATLYWYQQILGQGPKLLIQFQNNGVVDDSQLPKDRFSAERLKGVDSTLKIQPAKLEDSAVYLCASSLDRGPYSSYEQYFGPGTRLTVT.

The rearrangement uses TRBV7-8 and TRBJ1-2; D is possibly TRBD1 (5 bases). Trimming stripped 8 bases from V and 7 bases from J, with 23 bases between. Looked up from germline, CDR1 is SGHVS and CDR2 is FQNEAQ. The CDR3 runs to 15 residues. The CDR3 protein is CASSSVQRGLSGYTF. The CDR3 nucleotides are TGTGCCAGCTCGTCCGTTCAAAGGGGCCTTTCTGGCTACACCTTC.

This clone has more than one count but fewer than ten. The V gene is TRBV6-1, the J gene TRBJ2-7; TRBD2 matches at 11 bases. The CDR3 is 14 amino acids. Germline V CDR1 and CDR2: MNHNS, SASEGT. The junction had 3 bases not matched to a gene; V was cut back by 7 bases and J by 1 base. The CDR3 nucleotides are TGTGCCAGCAATTTAGCGGGAGGGTCCTACGAGCAGTACTTC. Translation gives CASNLAGGSYEQYF.

This clone was seen only a few times. DNA of the CDR3: TGTGCCAGCAGCTTAGCAGACAGTAGTCCCGGGGAGCTGTTTTTT. Translating gives CASSLADSSPGELFF. The genes are TRBV7-6 and TRBJ2-2, with D maybe TRBD1 (5 bases). This CDR3 is 15 amino acids long. The V gene lost 0 bases and the J gene lost 6 bases, with 11 bases spanning the gap. Germline V gene lookup returns CDR1 SGHVS and CDR2 FNYEAQ. Full variable domain (rest looked up from reference TRBV7-6 and TRBJ2-2): GAGVSQSPRYKVTKRGQDVALRCDPISGHVSLYWYRQALGQGPEFLTYFNYEAQQDKSGLPNDRFSAERPEGSISTLTIQRTEQRDSAMYRCASSLADSSPGELFFGEGSRLTVL.

The V and J genes are TRBV7-9 and TRBJ1-5; D unclear. Trimming removed 0 bases from V and 5 bases from J, with 5 bases in between. Germline CDR1 SEHNR, CDR2 FQNEAQ (reference sequence). The CDR3 has 13 residues. The CDR3 nucleotides are TGTGCCAGCAGCTTAGCTGGAGATCAGCCCCAGCATTTT. Protein product: CASSLAGDQPQHF.

The chain uses TRBV7-8 and TRBJ2-7; tentatively, D is TRBD2 (6 bases). V lost 0 bases to trimming and J lost 0 bases, with 6 bases between them. The germline V gene encodes CDR1 SGHVS and CDR2 FQNEAQ. The CDR3 consists of 14 residues. Here the CDR3 reads CASSLAGGSYEQYF. The DNA of the CDR3 is TGTGCCAGCAGCTTAGCGGGAGGCTCCTACGAGCAGTACTTC.